This T cell receptor beta chain was found in a study of T cells in Graves' hyperthyroidism and ophthalmopathy (dated by TCRdb to between 2018 and 2020). For the study in its entirety: Peripheral blood samples were taken at the time of initial diagnosis, prior to any treatment. A discovery cohort of about a hundred patients, roughly 45 with Graves' ophthalmopathy and approximately 55 with stable Graves' hyperthyroidism, was used to find distinguishing TCR V-J signatures. In roughly six Graves' hyperthyroidism patients, the study also compared T-cell repertoires from thyroid tissue with T-cell repertoires from blood. The paper reports TCR Vbeta CDR3 sequencing of over 130 peripheral blood samples: 40 or so ophthalmopathy, 75 to 80 hyperthyroidism and around 17 progressor patients. Following sampling, methimazole starting at 30 mg daily was given to hyperthyroidism patients, and high-dose intravenous methylprednisolone was given to ophthalmopathy patients. An independent validation cohort of around 19 hyperthyroidism patients and 17 patients who later progressed to ophthalmopathy tested prospective prediction of ophthalmopathy. For training and testing, the 100 or so patients in the discovery cohort were randomly divided in a 7:3 ratio.

Ophthalmopathy patients had moderately to severely active disease, Clinical Activity Score of at least 3, NOSPECS grade of at least 4, and duration under 3 months. Any patient with an uncontrolled infection, another autoimmune disease, pregnancy or lactation was excluded. Diagnoses were established on the basis of clinical symptoms, serum thyroxine and TRAb, thyroid ultrasound, and orbital computed tomography. PBMCs were separated from roughly 10 ml of fresh peripheral blood using Ficoll-Paque density gradient centrifugation. Total RNA was extracted using Trizol reagent, and RNA quality was assessed on an Agilent 2100 Bioanalyzer. As concerns this clonotype: This clone's antigen is unknown. Base quality data are lacking; no much larger clone is found one base away.

Study-wide findings and limitations: No statistical method was used to fix the sample size in advance, and group allocation was not hidden from the investigators. Blood samples also contained most of the expanded thyroid clonotypes (frequency above 0.001), which suggests that blood repertoires may reflect thyroid immune responses. A 13 V-J signature model separated ophthalmopathy from stable hyperthyroidism, with around 91% sensitivity and about 81% specificity in cross-validation and 80%/75% in testing. In validation, the model predicted progression to ophthalmopathy a median of roughly six months before onset, with 70% to 71% sensitivity and almost 75% specificity.

The TCR beta CDR3 regions were amplified from RNA transcripts. The TCR CDR3 was subjected to a first round of RT-PCR using the HTBI primer set and the Qiagen OneStep RT-PCR kit. The libraries were constructed in a second round of multiplex PCR and then size-selected and purified. Sequencing of the libraries was done on an Illumina HiSeq2000 using paired-end 100 bp reads. The authors processed their data as follows. SOAPnuke was used to process the raw data, throwing out any read that contained adapters or uncalled bases, had a mean Phred below 15, or lacked an exact constant-primer or identifier match. High-quality paired reads were merged with COPE v1.2.5, and unique nucleotide sequences were defined as clonotypes. MiTCR v1.1 was used to align clonotypes to the IMGT TRBV, TRBD and TRBJ reference segments. The analysis was restricted to V-J combinations with a frequency above 0.0001, which together covered over 99% of the repertoires. A TCS score was defined as the ratio between F50 (clonal expansion) and ExV (chaos), using BLOSUM62-based TCRdist between CDR3 peptides within each V-J. Welch's t-statistics and random forest reduced fewer than 600 V-J features to 10 to 15, which were used in a naive Bayes classifier (R e1071). In-frame beta chains were kept once TCRdb had trimmed the public reads at Q25 with fastp and called clones with MiXCR. Every distinct CDR3 protein forms one entry, paired with its most common genes and DNA. The V and J calls and clone size come from TCRdb's table, not from the authors' own analysis. The sample includes a few hundred thousand distinct CDR3 sequences, with about a sixth observed a single time. The ten largest account for 3% to 4% of the sample.

The source of this sequence is a woman in her forties with Graves' ophthalmopathy. The material sequenced was blood.

The nucleotide sequence is TGTGCCAGCCTGACAGGGGGCCTACAAGAGACCCAGTACTTC. Translated, this is CASLTGGLQETQYF. The V and J segments used are TRBV6-1 and TRBJ2-5; TRBD1 matches 10 bases in the middle. The germline V gene specifies MNHNS as CDR1 and SASEGT as CDR2. Reading from cysteine to phenylalanine, the CDR3 counts 14 amino acids. Just the 42-base CDR3 DNA is kept, in frame starting at base 1. V trim: 8 bases; J trim: 2 bases; unmatched bases: 5.